This T cell receptor (beta chain) comes out of a study of Graves' ophthalmopathy and Graves' hyperthyroidism. This clonotype was observed many times. As yet, its antigen is unknown. Study results and limitations: Separation of ophthalmopathy from stable hyperthyroidism was achieved by a 13-signature model, at 85% to 90% sensitivity and just over 80% specificity.

Hyperthyroidism is called stable when no ophthalmopathy develops within 18 months of follow-up. Each diagnosis was determined on the basis of clinical symptoms, serum thyroxine, TRAb, thyroid ultrasound and orbital computed tomography. Trimming removed 4 bases from V and 5 bases from J; junction bases left unmatched: 8. The CDR3 consists of 16 residues. Amplification of the TCR beta CDR3 regions used RNA transcripts (as template). HTBI primers were used in a first-round RT-PCR, which preceded a second-round multiplex PCR. TCRdb analysed the multiplex PCR reads with MiXCR anew, one entry per CDR3 protein. Here the sample spans hundreds of thousands of distinct CDR3 sequences, about 20% being singletons.

Sequenced: peripheral blood. This chain links TRBV12-3 or TRBV12-4 with TRBJ2-5; 12 bases are shared with TRBD1. The clonotype was recovered from a woman younger than 30 with stable Graves' hyperthyroidism. Some clones in this sample may be carry-over from other donors' samples. The CDR3 nucleotides read TGTGCCAGCAGTTCGCCACGGGACAGGGGGCGTGAGACCCAGTACTTC. It specifies CASSSPRDRGRETQYF.